This T cell receptor beta chain is from a study of CD8 T cells in Susac syndrome. This clonotype was counted only a few times. Per germline, CDR1 MNHNS and CDR2 SASEGT. The CDR3 contains 14 residues. Trimming removed 5 bases from V and 6 bases from J; junction bases left unmatched: 7. Random hexamers primed reverse transcription of about 0.5 to 1 ug RNA. A single record per CDR3 protein comes from TCRdb applying MiXCR to the immunoSEQ multiplex PCR reads. The table shows 200,000 to 250,000 distinct CDR3 sequences, with around 93% occurring only once. The sequence came from a human donor with Susac syndrome. The rearrangement joins TRBV6-1 to TRBJ1-5; 7 nucleotides align to TRBD1. The sample taken for sequencing was CD4+ T cells from PBMCs. This CDR3 reads CASSPTGEGQPQHF. As DNA, the CDR3 is TGTGCCAGCAGTCCCACAGGGGAAGGTCAGCCCCAGCATTTT.